The TCR beta chain under discussion was sequenced for a study of molecular identifiers for immune sequencing clone quantification (dated by TCRdb to the late 2010s). With regard to the full study: In a replicate experiment, RNA from roughly 18,000 or 92,000 naive CD8 T cells was split into five aliquots, four of which were sequenced. This methods study used CD8 T cells to benchmark TCR RNA copy counting and molecular-identifier clustering-based TCR repertoire sequencing (MIDCIRS). Paper-wide results and their limitations: Spiked-in Jurkat TCR RNA equivalent to a single cell was reported to be detectable even among 850,000 to 1,000,000 naive CD8 T cells. Modeling gave about 3.3 recovered TCR RNA copies per cell versus about 10 by digital PCR, implying roughly 29% capture efficiency. When barcode sub-clustering was not used, chimeric consensus sequences inflated TCR diversity, with chimeras reaching as high as 47%. In CMV-specific effector cells, clones with more than 20 RNA copies contained over 98% of molecules, whereas in naive cells such clones contained under 1% of molecules. Naive libraries contained spiked-in Jurkat TCR RNA (10 copies' worth), which is not part of the donor repertoire. Identical TCR molecules sharing a barcode could cause highly expanded clone sizes to be underestimated.

In regard to this clonotype: What this receptor recognizes is not known. Nothing much larger sits one base from this clone, and base qualities are not available.

Libraries of naive CD8 T cells were built from approximately 20,000 to 980,000 sorted cells, with 10%, 30% or 50% of the purified RNA used. On a BD FACSAria II, naive CD8 T cells were FACS-sorted as CD8+CD4-CCR7+CD45RA+ and collected into RLT Plus buffer. To test detection sensitivity, Jurkat RNA equal to ten TCR copies was added to samples of roughly 18,000-1,000,000 naive CD8 T cells. CD8 T cells were enriched using RosetteSep CD8+ T Cell Enrichment Cocktail and Ficoll-Paque, and the enriched cells then underwent ACK red cell lysis. The library relied on PCR. The instrument was a NextSeq 500. Bulk TCR libraries were prepared as previously described, using TCR primers listed in Table S5. The Qiagen AllPrep DNA/RNA kit was used to purify total RNA. Reads from multiple sequencing runs of the same library were pooled before analysis. The study's processing was this. Reads were retained only if an exact TCR constant sequence was present, and the retained reads were trimmed to 150 nt and grouped according to their 12-nt molecular barcodes. Reads within each barcode group were sub-clustered using a 15% Levenshtein threshold, and quality-weighted consensus sequences were constructed for each RNA molecule. Non-functional sequences were removed, as were lower-count sequences one edit away from another. Based on a fit of two negative binomial distributions, barcode sub-clusters having less than 20% of the maximum read count were discarded. TCRdb took the public reads, trimmed them with fastp at Q25, ran MiXCR for clone calling and kept in-frame beta chains. CDR3 protein duplicates are merged, each entry listing the most common genes and DNA. TCRdb, not the original authors, processed these V and J calls. The sample profile shows under 600,000 distinct CDR3 sequences; less than 30% of them were found once. The biggest ten clones account for over 0.6% of the sample.

The CDR3, cysteine through phenylalanine, is 15 amino acids long. CDR3 DNA only is kept here, 45 bases in frame from base 1. Germline trimming: 0 bases from V, 1 base from J; junction bases outside gene matches: 1. CDR1 DFQATT and CDR2 SNEGSKA are derived from the germline V gene (reference sequence). In this chain, TRBV20-1 is recombined with TRBJ2-3, and 10 bases in between align with TRBD1. The TCR originated in a human donor in good health. Some libraries in this study had Jurkat cell RNA spiked in. Sequenced input: naive CD8+ T cells from blood, with Jurkat cell RNA spiked in. Reading the label with the study, this specimen's cell subset or site is: FACS-sorted CD8+CD4-CCR7+CD45RA+ naive T cells. In nucleotides, the sequence is TGCAGTGCTAGAGAAGGGACAGGGGGCACAGATACGCAGTATTTT. The encoded protein is CSAREGTGGTDTQYF.